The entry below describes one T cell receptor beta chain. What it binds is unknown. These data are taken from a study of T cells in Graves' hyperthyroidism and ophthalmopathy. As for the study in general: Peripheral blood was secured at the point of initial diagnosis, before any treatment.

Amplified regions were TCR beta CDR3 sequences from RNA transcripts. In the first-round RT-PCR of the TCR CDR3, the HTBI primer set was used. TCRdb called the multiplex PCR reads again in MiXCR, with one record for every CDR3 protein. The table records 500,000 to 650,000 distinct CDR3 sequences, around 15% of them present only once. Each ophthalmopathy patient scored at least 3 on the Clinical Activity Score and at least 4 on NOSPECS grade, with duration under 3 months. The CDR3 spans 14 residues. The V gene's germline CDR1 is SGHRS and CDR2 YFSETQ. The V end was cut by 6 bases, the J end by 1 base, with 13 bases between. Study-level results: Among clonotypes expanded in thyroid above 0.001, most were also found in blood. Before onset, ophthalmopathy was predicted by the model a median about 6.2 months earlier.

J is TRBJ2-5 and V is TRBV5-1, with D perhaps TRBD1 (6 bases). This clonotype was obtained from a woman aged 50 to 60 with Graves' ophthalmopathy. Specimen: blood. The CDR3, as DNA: TGCGCCAGCAAAGAAGGGACATTCCAAGAGACCCAGTACTTC. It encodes CASKEGTFQETQYF.